This entry lists 5 T cell receptor beta chains sequenced from one sample in a study of blood T cell repertoires in COVID-19. Clones were sequenced by immunoSEQ multiplex PCR, and TCRdb holds only the in-frame ones, with some missing. Here the sample spans around 280,000 clones, approximately 86% being singletons. Sequenced sample: peripheral blood. The receptors shown here come from a woman aged 50 to 60 who had recovered from COVID-19.

The chain is built from TRBV5-4 and TRBJ2-2; D might be TRBD2 (5 bases). Trimming pared 4 bases from V and 8 bases from J, leaving 12 bases between. CDR1 and CDR2 (germline): SGHNT, YYREEE (reference sequence). The length of the CDR3 is 13 residues. The CDR3 bases are TGTGCCAGCAGCCGTCCACCGGGAGGGGAGCTGTTTTTT. It translates to CASSRPPGGELFF.

A note on this clone: The same CDR3 can be traced to other DNA sequences in this sample. The V gene is TRBV5-1, the J gene TRBJ2-7; maybe TRBD2 (5 bases). V lost 5 bases and J 1 base, leaving 7 bases between the germline ends. The CDR3 length is 12 residues. Germline CDR1 and CDR2: SGHRS and YFSETQ. The CDR3 reads CASRGSSYEQYF. DNA of the CDR3: TGCGCCAGCAGGGGGAGTTCCTACGAGCAGTACTTC.

V gene TRBV20-1 combines with J gene TRBJ1-1; tentative D call: TRBD1 (6 bases). V lost 3 bases and J lost 6, with 8 bases in between. Germline V gene lookup returns CDR1 DFQATT and CDR2 SNEGSKA (reference sequence). The CDR3 loop spans 11 amino acids. The CDR3 loop reads CSARGAPEAFF. The CDR3 DNA reads as TGCAGTGCTAGGGGGGCCCCTGAAGCTTTCTTT.

J is TRBJ1-6 and V is TRBV28; D ambiguous. Germline V gene lookup returns CDR1 MDHEN and CDR2 SYDVKM. The CDR3 length is 13 residues. With 4 bases removed from V and 8 bases from J, the gap between germline ends came to 9 bases. The CDR3 sequence: CASSSPGHSPLHF. The CDR3 DNA is TGTGCCAGCAGTTCTCCCGGTCATTCACCCCTCCACTTT.

There are many counts of this clone. This chain joins TRBV4-2 and TRBJ1-6; 7 nucleotides align to TRBD1. Trimming at V came to 0 bases and at J to 7 bases, leaving 6 bases not matched to a gene. CDR1 and CDR2 from the germline V gene are LGHNA and YNFKEQ. The CDR3 spans 16 residues. The CDR3 region is CASSQEPGGGNSPLHF. The DNA of the CDR3 is TGTGCCAGCAGCCAAGAACCAGGGGGTGGAAATTCACCCCTCCACTTT.